The clone carrying this TCR beta chain was seen ten or more times. CDR1 is GTSNPN and CDR2 is SVGIG in the germline V gene (reference sequence). This CDR3 region has 14 residues. Between the trimmed V and J ends, which lost 1 base and 8 bases, there was a span of 17 bases. This sample is part of a study of T cells in Graves' hyperthyroidism and ophthalmopathy. The authors took PBMCs from 10 ml fresh peripheral blood. The CDR3 regions of TCR beta were amplified from RNA transcripts. The TCR CDR3 first-round RT-PCR relied on the HTBI primer set. TCRdb re-analysed the multiplex PCR reads in MiXCR, keeping a single row per CDR3 protein. The profile shows around 480,000 distinct CDR3 sequences, 14% of them singletons.

Source material: blood. This chain links TRBV30 with TRBJ1-2; D gene ambiguous. This clonotype was obtained from a woman under 30 with Graves' hyperthyroidism. The CDR3 region is CAWSAVLDLGGYTF. CDR3 coding DNA: TGTGCCTGGAGTGCTGTGTTGGACCTGGGCGGCTACACCTTC. The full variable domain, rest sourced from reference TRBV30 and TRBJ1-2, is SQTIHQWPATLVQPVGSPLSLECTVEGTSNPNLYWYRQAAGRGLQLLFYSVGIGQISSEVPQNLSASRPQDRQFILSSKKLLLSDSGFYLCAWSAVLDLGGYTFGSGTRLTVV.